This T cell receptor beta chain was captured by sequencing in a study of T cells expressing NK-cell markers. One entry per CDR3 protein, without DNA, is what TCRdb gives after re-calling the 5' RACE reads. The sample yields approximately 460,000 distinct CDR3 sequences, of which the top ten take up roughly 7.2%. Study results and limitations: Unclear, still, was the HCMV specificity of the expanded NKG2C+ T cell clones.

Concerning this clonotype: What it recognizes is unknown.

The CDR3 runs to 15 residues. CDR1 SGHRS and CDR2 YFSETQ come from the germline V gene. V gene TRBV5-1 combines with J gene TRBJ2-3; TCRdb's D gene call, TRBD1, goes unchecked for lack of DNA. This sequence was found in a woman between 18 and 69 years old in good health. Sequencing used blood T cells: a sorted CD56 or NKG2C T cell subset, CD4+ or CD8+ T cells, or bulk PBMC T cells (not recorded which). CDR3 residues: CASSYGQGLTDTQYF.